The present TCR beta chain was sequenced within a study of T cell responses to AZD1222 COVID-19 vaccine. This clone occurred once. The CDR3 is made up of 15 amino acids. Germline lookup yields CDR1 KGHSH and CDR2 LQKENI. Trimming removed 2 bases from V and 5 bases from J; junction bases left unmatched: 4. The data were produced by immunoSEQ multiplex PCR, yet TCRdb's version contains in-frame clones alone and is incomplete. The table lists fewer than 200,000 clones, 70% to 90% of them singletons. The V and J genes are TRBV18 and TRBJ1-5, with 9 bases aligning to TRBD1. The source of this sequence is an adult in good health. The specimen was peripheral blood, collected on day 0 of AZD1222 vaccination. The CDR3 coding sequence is TGTGCCAGCTCACCAAAGGGACAGGGAGATCAGCCCCAGCATTTT. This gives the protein CASSPKGQGDQPQHF.